These 21 T cell receptor beta chains came from one sample sequenced in a study of monozygotic twins with inflammatory bowel disease. For each CDR3 protein, TCRdb gives one entry from its re-call of the 5' RACE reads, without DNA. This repertoire comprises approximately 110,000 distinct CDR3 sequences; its ten largest clones make up under 15%. The sequenced sample consisted of blood. The receptors originated from a human donor with ulcerative colitis or Crohn's disease, or a healthy co-twin of an affected twin (not recorded which).

The chain carries TRBV24-1 and TRBJ2-3; absent DNA, TCRdb's TRBD1 call cannot be checked. CDR3 size: 17 residues. Germline CDR1 reads KGHDR; CDR2 reads SFDVKD. The CDR3 reads CATSDSGTGGLTDTQYF.

CDR3 protein: CSARGRAGAAYNEQFF. V gene TRBV20-1 combines with J gene TRBJ2-1. The V gene's germline CDR1 is DFQATT and CDR2 SNEGSKA (reference sequence). The CDR3 is 16 amino acids.

The rearrangement uses TRBV15 and TRBJ2-2; TCRdb's D call of TRBD1 is untestable without DNA. CDR1 is LNHNV, CDR2 YYDKDF, per germline (reference sequence). The CDR3 extends over 18 amino acids. The CDR3 protein is CATSTDTNRGSNTGELFF.

V gene TRBV7-9 combines with J gene TRBJ2-2; without DNA, the TCRdb call of TRBD1 cannot be checked. CDR1 SEHNR and CDR2 FQNEAQ come from the germline V gene (reference sequence). The CDR3 has 15 residues. CDR3 in amino acids: CASSFFPGNTGELFF.

This sequence joins TRBV7-2 and TRBJ2-5; TCRdb selects TRBD2, and the lack of DNA leaves this call unchecked. The CDR3 has 15 amino acids. Germline V CDR1 and CDR2: SGHTA, FQGNSA. This CDR3 reads CASSLVPSGRALSNF.

The chain joins TRBV28 to TRBJ2-7; TCRdb picks TRBD1, but there is no DNA to check that call. The CDR3 is made up of 15 amino acids. Germline V gene lookup returns CDR1 MDHEN and CDR2 SYDVKM. This CDR3 reads CASSLVQGRTYEQYF. The variable domain in full, completed from reference TRBV28 and TRBJ2-7, reads DVKVTQSSRYLVKRTGEKVFLECVQDMDHENMFWYRQDPGLGLRLIYFSYDVKMKEKGDIPEGYSVSREKKERFSLILESASTNQTSMYLCASSLVQGRTYEQYFGPGTRLTVT.

The rearrangement links TRBV10-3 to TRBJ2-7; without DNA, the TCRdb call of TRBD1 cannot be checked. The CDR3 is 16 residues long. CDR1 and CDR2 (germline): ENHRY, SYGVKD. The CDR3: CAISESTGTISYEQYF.

The chain recombines TRBV15 with TRBJ2-7. This CDR3 spans 14 amino acids. The germline V gene has CDR1 LNHNV and CDR2 YYDKDF (reference sequence). This CDR3 reads CATSRGPKSYEQYF.

The chain uses TRBV29-1 and TRBJ1-1; the TCRdb D gene call, TRBD1, has no DNA to confirm it. The CDR3 extends over 13 amino acids. CDR1 is SQVTM, CDR2 ANQGSEA, per germline. This CDR3 is CSVLKGLNTEAFF.

The V and J genes are TRBV18 and TRBJ1-3. Germline values: CDR1 KGHSH, CDR2 LQKENI. The CDR3 is 14 residues long. CDR3 residues: CASSISLEGNTIYF.

The chain joins TRBV12-3 or TRBV12-4 to TRBJ2-5; TCRdb names TRBD1, which stays unverified in the absence of DNA. The CDR3 contains 14 residues. The CDR3 loop reads CASSHTGSQETQYF.

This rearrangement joins TRBV7-3 to TRBJ2-2; the D gene TCRdb calls, TRBD1, cannot be checked with no DNA. The CDR3 has 14 residues. Germline V CDR1 and CDR2: SGHTA, FQGTGA. The CDR3 here is CASSLMGATGELFF.

The chain couples TRBV20-1 to TRBJ1-5; TCRdb outputs TRBD1, but without DNA this stays unchecked. The germline gives CDR1 DFQATT, CDR2 SNEGSKA (reference sequence). The CDR3 is 14 residues long. This CDR3 is CSATQGFSNQPQHF.

The chain carries TRBV20-1 and TRBJ2-1; as DNA is missing, the TRBD2 call by TCRdb cannot be tested. The germline CDR1 and CDR2 sequences are DFQATT and SNEGSKA (reference sequence). The CDR3 is 15 residues long. The CDR3 sequence is CSARELAGVYNEQFF.

This chain uses TRBV5-6 with TRBJ2-3. The CDR3 is 14 residues long. CDR1 SGHDT and CDR2 YYEEEE come from the germline V gene. CDR3 sequence reads: CASSLETWSDTQYF.

This chain connects TRBV28 to TRBJ2-5. This CDR3 comprises 16 residues. CDR1 is MDHEN and CDR2 is SYDVKM in the germline V gene. The CDR3 region is CASSLNNKGYQETQYF.

CDR3 sequence reads: CAASHGTSSSYEQYF. The rearrangement uses TRBV28 and TRBJ2-7; TCRdb designates TRBD2, a call that cannot be tested without DNA. This CDR3 is built from 15 residues. The germline V gene has CDR1 MDHEN and CDR2 SYDVKM.

The chain links TRBV28 to TRBJ2-1; the TCRdb call, TRBD1, lacks DNA for checking. From germline, CDR1 is MDHEN and CDR2 SYDVKM. The CDR3 runs 11 residues. The CDR3 loop reads CASSVRRGEFF.

This rearrangement joins TRBV7-3 to TRBJ2-1; the TRBD2 assignment by TCRdb is unverifiable without DNA. CDR1 is SGHTA and CDR2 is FQGTGA in the germline V gene. CDR3 length: 15 residues. CDR3 residues: CASSPAGGNYNEQFF.

The chain uses TRBV5-1 and TRBJ1-5. The germline V gene encodes CDR1 SGHRS and CDR2 YFSETQ. The CDR3 runs to 14 residues. This CDR3 reads CASSLDSHGQPQHF.

The rearrangement links TRBV29-1 to TRBJ1-2; TCRdb's D call, TRBD1, is unchecked because there is no DNA. This CDR3 has 11 amino acids. Germline V lookup: CDR1 SQVTM, CDR2 ANQGSEA. The chain's CDR3 is CSAQTAIGYTF.